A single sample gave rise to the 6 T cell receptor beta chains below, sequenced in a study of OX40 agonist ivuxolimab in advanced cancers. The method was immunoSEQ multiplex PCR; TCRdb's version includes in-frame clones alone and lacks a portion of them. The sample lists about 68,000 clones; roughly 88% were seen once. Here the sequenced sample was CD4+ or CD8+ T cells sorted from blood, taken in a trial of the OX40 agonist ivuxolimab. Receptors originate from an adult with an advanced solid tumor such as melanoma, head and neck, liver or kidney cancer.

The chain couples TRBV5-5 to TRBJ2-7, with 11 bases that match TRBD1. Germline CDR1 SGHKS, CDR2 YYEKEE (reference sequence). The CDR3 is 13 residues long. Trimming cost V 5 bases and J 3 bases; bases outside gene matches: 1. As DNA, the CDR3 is TGTGCCAGCAGGGGGACAGGGGGCTACGAGCAGTACTTC. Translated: CASRGTGGYEQYF.

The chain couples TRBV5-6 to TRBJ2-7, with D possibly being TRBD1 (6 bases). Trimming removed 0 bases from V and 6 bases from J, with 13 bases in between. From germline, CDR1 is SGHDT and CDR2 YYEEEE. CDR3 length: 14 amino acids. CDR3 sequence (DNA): TGTGCCAGCAGCTTGGCTGGTAGGACAGCCGAGCAGTACTTC. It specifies CASSLAGRTAEQYF.

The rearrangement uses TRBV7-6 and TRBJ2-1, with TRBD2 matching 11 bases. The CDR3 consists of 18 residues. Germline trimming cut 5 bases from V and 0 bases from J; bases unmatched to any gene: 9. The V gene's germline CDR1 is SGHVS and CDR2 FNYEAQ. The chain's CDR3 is CASSKPLAGVSSYNEQFF. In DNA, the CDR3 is TGTGCCAGCAGCAAACCACTAGCGGGGGTTAGCTCCTACAATGAGCAGTTCTTC.

DNA of the CDR3: TGTGCCAGCAGCCAAGAGCTCAGAGGCACTGAAGCTTTCTTT. Translated, it gives CASSQELRGTEAFF. V and J are TRBV14 and TRBJ1-1; D is ambiguous. Germline assignment: CDR1 SGHDN and CDR2 FVKESK. Between the trimmed V and J ends, which lost 0 bases and 4 bases, there was a span of 9 bases. This CDR3 contains 14 residues.

Written as DNA, the CDR3 is TGCAGCGTGAAAAGGGGGAGCGAGCAGTACTTC. Protein: CSVKRGSEQYF. The chain uses TRBV29-1 and TRBJ2-7, with a tentative D call TRBD1 (6 bases). Germline CDR1 is SQVTM and CDR2 is ANQGSEA. The CDR3 covers 11 residues. Deletions cut 6 bases from V and 6 bases from J, with 12 bases between.

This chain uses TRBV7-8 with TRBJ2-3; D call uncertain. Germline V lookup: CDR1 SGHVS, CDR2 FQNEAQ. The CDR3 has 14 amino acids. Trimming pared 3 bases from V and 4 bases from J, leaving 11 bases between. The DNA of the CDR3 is TGTGCCAGCAGCTTTTTGAGGTTGGCAGATACGCAGTATTTT. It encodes CASSFLRLADTQYF.